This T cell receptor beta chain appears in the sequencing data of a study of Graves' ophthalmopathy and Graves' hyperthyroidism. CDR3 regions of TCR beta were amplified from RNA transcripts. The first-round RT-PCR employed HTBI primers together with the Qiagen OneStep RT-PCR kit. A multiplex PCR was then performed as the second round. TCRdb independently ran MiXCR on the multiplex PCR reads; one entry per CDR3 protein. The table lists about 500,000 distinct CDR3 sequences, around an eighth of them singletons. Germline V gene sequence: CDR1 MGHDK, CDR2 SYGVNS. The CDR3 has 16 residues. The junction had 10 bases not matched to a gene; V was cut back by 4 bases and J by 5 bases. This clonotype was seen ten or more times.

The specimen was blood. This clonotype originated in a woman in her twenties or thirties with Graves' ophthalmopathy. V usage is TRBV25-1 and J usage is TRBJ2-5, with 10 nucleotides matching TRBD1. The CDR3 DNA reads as TGTGCCAGCAGTGGGCCCGGGACAGGGGTAGGGGAGACCCAGTACTTC. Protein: CASSGPGTGVGETQYF.